Listed here are 24 T cell receptor beta chains from one sample, sequenced in a study of siplizumab effects on memory and regulatory T cells. Sequencing was performed with immunoSEQ multiplex PCR; in TCRdb, only in-frame clones are kept and a portion is missing. The data hold 60,000 to 70,000 clones, with 80% to 90% observed a single time. Input material: Tregs sorted from blood. These receptors were collected from a human donor in good health.

The chain links TRBV27 to TRBJ1-2; 7 nucleotides align to TRBD1. V was clipped by 2 bases and J by 1 base; unmatched bases: 1. The germline CDR1 and CDR2 sequences are MNHEY and SMNVEV (reference sequence). The CDR3 length is 14 residues. CDR3 coding DNA: TGTGCCAGCAGTTTAAGACAGGGTAACTATGGCTACACCTTC. Translation gives CASSLRQGNYGYTF.

This chain links TRBV7-9 with TRBJ2-5, with D possibly matching TRBD2 (6 bases). Germline values: CDR1 SEHNR, CDR2 FQNEAQ (reference sequence). CDR3 length equals 14 residues. V lost 5 bases to trimming and J lost 5 bases, with 15 bases between them. Here the CDR3 DNA reads TGTGCCAGCAGCCCCCCCCGGGGGTTGGAGACCCAGTACTTC. It encodes CASSPPRGLETQYF. The complete variable domain, with remaining parts taken from reference TRBV7-9 and TRBJ2-5, reads DTGVSQNPRHKITKRGQNVTFRCDPISEHNRLYWYRQTLGQGPEFLTYFQNEAQLEKSRLLSDRFSAERPKGSFSTLEIQRTEQGDSAMYLCASSPPRGLETQYFGPGTRLLVL.

This clone was seen only once. This chain links TRBV30 with TRBJ2-1; 8 bases map to TRBD2. The trim removed 2 bases at V and 1 base at J, leaving 10 bases unmatched. This CDR3 has 17 amino acids. From germline, CDR1 is GTSNPN and CDR2 SVGIG (reference sequence). The CDR3 reads CAWSSISGDASYNEQFF. CDR3 bases: TGTGCCTGGAGTAGCATTAGCGGGGACGCTTCCTACAATGAGCAGTTCTTC.

V is TRBV6-5 and J is TRBJ1-1, with a weak D call TRBD1 (6 bases). In germline, CDR1 is MNHEY, CDR2 SVGAGI. CDR3 size: 13 residues. V lost 7 bases and J 1 base, leaving 10 bases between the germline ends. CDR3 protein: CASTETGNTEAFF. In nucleotides, the CDR3 is TGTGCCAGCACCGAGACAGGGAACACTGAAGCTTTCTTT.

The chain employs TRBV7-2 and TRBJ2-3; either TRBD1 or TRBD2 may supply D (5 bases each). Germline-derived CDR1 and CDR2 are SGHTA and FQGNSA. The CDR3 sequence is 15 residues long. Trimming shortened V by 2 bases and J by 4 bases, and 13 bases separated the two germline ends. Here the CDR3 DNA reads TGTGCCAGCAGCTTATTCCAGATGGGGGCAGATACGCAGTATTTT. Its translation is CASSLFQMGADTQYF. The full variable domain, its missing parts supplied by reference TRBV7-2 and TRBJ2-3, is GAGVSQSPSNKVTEKGKDVELRCDPISGHTALYWYRQSLGQGLEFLIYFQGNSAPDKSGLPSDRFSAERTGGSVSTLTIQRTQQEDSAVYLCASSLFQMGADTQYFGPGTRLTVL.

The V and J genes are TRBV7-2 and TRBJ2-1, with D hard to call. V dropped 5 bases and J dropped 0 bases, with 8 bases sitting between them. CDR3 length equals 14 residues. Germline V CDR1 and CDR2: SGHTA, FQGNSA. Here the CDR3 reads CASSIGSSYNEQFF. The DNA for the CDR3 is TGTGCCAGCAGCATCGGATCCTCCTACAATGAGCAGTTCTTC.

This clone appeared a single time. This CDR3 reads CASSPIRDRFLIGEKLFF. CDR3 nucleotide sequence: TGTGCCAGCTCACCAATTCGGGACAGATTTTTAATCGGTGAAAAACTGTTTTTT. The V gene is TRBV18, the J gene TRBJ1-4, with TRBD1 identical over 7 bases. The junction had 16 bases not matched to a gene; V was cut back by 2 bases and J by 7 bases. The CDR3 has 18 amino acids. CDR1 is KGHSH and CDR2 is LQKENI in the germline V gene.

This rearrangement joins TRBV29-1 to TRBJ2-1; 8 bases map to TRBD2. CDR3 length: 14 residues. Germline loops: CDR1 SQVTM, CDR2 ANQGSEA. V shed 6 bases and J 0 bases; nucleotides not matched to a gene: 4. The CDR3 sequence: CSVQRGGSYNEQFF. In nucleotides, the CDR3 is TGCAGCGTACAACGGGGGGGCTCCTACAATGAGCAGTTCTTC.

Ten or more counts support this clone. The chain has TRBV6-1 and TRBJ1-2; the D is unclear. Trimming took 3 bases from V and 0 from J, leaving 8 bases between them. The CDR3 spans 14 residues. CDR1 is MNHNS and CDR2 is SASEGT in the germline V gene. The CDR3 sequence is CASSESGANYGYTF. The CDR3 bases are TGTGCCAGCAGTGAGTCCGGGGCTAACTATGGCTACACCTTC.

Only a few counts were recorded for this clone. The V and J genes are TRBV6-5 and TRBJ1-5; D is uncertain. In germline, CDR1 is MNHEY, CDR2 SVGAGI. Trimming took 2 bases from V and 2 from J, leaving 4 bases between them. This CDR3 is 13 amino acids long. The CDR3 bases are TGTGCCAGCAGTTACAGGGGCAATCAGCCCCAGCATTTT. Encoded protein: CASSYRGNQPQHF.

The chain has TRBV15 and TRBJ2-4, with D possibly TRBD2 on 5 matching bases. Germline-derived CDR1 and CDR2 are LNHNV and YYDKDF (reference sequence). This CDR3 has 19 residues. V shed 2 bases and J shed 0 bases, with 20 bases lying between them. This CDR3 reads CATSRPGSASVGAKNIQYF. The CDR3 DNA reads as TGTGCCACCAGCAGACCCGGTAGCGCGAGCGTCGGAGCCAAAAACATTCAGTACTTC.

This clone was detected once. J is TRBJ1-2 and V is TRBV6-4, with D possibly TRBD1 on 6 matching bases. The germline V gene has CDR1 MRHNA and CDR2 SNTAGT. The V end was cut by 6 bases, the J end by 8 bases, with 16 bases between. This CDR3 comprises 13 residues. This CDR3 is CASRETTGRGYTF. In nucleotides, the CDR3 is TGTGCCAGCAGAGAGACGACAGGTCGGGGCTACACCTTC.

The chain combines TRBV29-1 with TRBJ2-6; D is uncertain. Trimming cost V 6 bases and J 1 base, with 19 bases left between them. This CDR3 region has 17 residues. Per germline, CDR1 SQVTM and CDR2 ANQGSEA. The CDR3 loop reads CSVVGYAALSGANVLTF. Written as DNA, the CDR3 is TGCAGCGTCGTGGGTTATGCAGCTTTATCTGGGGCCAACGTCCTGACTTTC. The full variable domain, completed using reference TRBV29-1 and TRBJ2-6, is SAVISQKPSRDICQRGTSLTIQCQVDSQVTMMFWYRQQPGQSLTLIATANQGSEATYESGFVIDKFPISRPNLTFSTLTVSNMSPEDSSIYLCSVVGYAALSGANVLTFGAGSRLTVL.

CDR3 region: CASSQRGGARFEQYF. CDR3 nucleotides: TGTGCCAGCAGCCAAAGAGGGGGCGCAAGGTTCGAGCAGTACTTC. The rearrangement joins TRBV7-9 to TRBJ2-7, with 7 bases matching TRBD1. The CDR3 is 15 residues long. CDR1 and CDR2 from the germline V gene are SEHNR and FQNEAQ (reference sequence). Trimming at V came to 5 bases and at J to 6 bases, leaving 13 bases not matched to a gene.

The chain uses TRBV9 and TRBJ2-2; weak D call: TRBD2 (6 bases). This CDR3 has 15 amino acids. The germline CDR1 and CDR2 sequences are SGDLS and YYNGEE. Trimming pared 0 bases from V and 4 bases from J, leaving 10 bases between. The CDR3: CASSVVAGFTGELFF. CDR3 coding DNA: TGTGCCAGCAGCGTAGTTGCGGGATTCACCGGGGAGCTGTTTTTT.

By proportion, this clone is medium-sized (0.01 to 0.1%). This chain uses TRBV27 with TRBJ1-2; 9 positions match TRBD1. There are 13 residues in the CDR3. J lost 4 bases, V lost 6 bases, and 3 bases had no gene match. Germline CDR1 and CDR2: MNHEY and SMNVEV (reference sequence). The DNA of the CDR3 is TGTGCCAGCAGACCGACAGGGGGCTATGGCTACACCTTC. As protein: CASRPTGGYGYTF.

The rearrangement uses TRBV28 and TRBJ1-2; D call uncertain. Trimming cost V 2 bases and J 8 bases, with 12 bases left between them. The CDR3 consists of 13 residues. Germline V gene data show CDR1 as MDHEN and CDR2 as SYDVKM. DNA for the CDR3: TGTGCCAGCAGTTTACTTAGGGCTCAGGGCTACACCTTC. This gives the protein CASSLLRAQGYTF.

This clone was counted a few times. The chain joins TRBV7-2 to TRBJ2-3; D not certain. The CDR3 is 16 residues long. Looked up from germline, CDR1 is SGHTA and CDR2 is FQGNSA. Trimming left V 2 bases short and J 8 bases short, with 20 bases between. The CDR3 protein is CASSLTASGHVSTQYF. As DNA, the CDR3 is TGTGCCAGCAGCTTAACAGCTAGTGGCCACGTTTCTACGCAGTATTTT.

V gene TRBV30 combines with J gene TRBJ1-1, with a possible D match to TRBD1 (5 bases). The CDR3 consists of 13 residues. V lost 5 bases and J 1 base, leaving 11 bases between the germline ends. Germline CDR1 reads GTSNPN; CDR2 reads SVGIG (reference sequence). CDR3 residues: CAWSGRTNTEAFF. The CDR3 region has the DNA TGTGCCTGGTCGGGACGGACGAACACTGAAGCTTTCTTT.

The V and J genes are TRBV7-9 and TRBJ2-3; D remains ambiguous. V was shortened by 1 base and J by 6 bases, with 11 bases between the two germline ends. The CDR3 is made up of 14 amino acids. Germline CDR1 reads SEHNR; CDR2 reads FQNEAQ (reference sequence). As DNA, the CDR3 is TGTGCCAGCAGCTTAGGGGGTCAGTTGGATACGCAGTATTTT. Translated: CASSLGGQLDTQYF.

This chain links TRBV5-1 with TRBJ2-1, with TRBD2 as a possible D gene (5 bases). V was shortened by 1 base and J by 5 bases, with 13 bases between the two germline ends. The CDR3 contains 15 residues. CDR1 is SGHRS, CDR2 YFSETQ, per germline. The CDR3 loop reads CASSLLAGGNNEQFF. CDR3 DNA sequence: TGCGCCAGCAGCTTGCTCGCGGGTGGTAACAATGAGCAGTTCTTC.

This chain connects TRBV9 to TRBJ2-2; D gene uncertain. V shed 0 bases and J shed 4 bases, with 7 bases lying between them. From germline, CDR1 is SGDLS and CDR2 YYNGEE. The CDR3 contains 14 residues. CDR3 amino acids: CASSVAHVTGELFF. CDR3 sequence (DNA): TGTGCCAGCAGCGTAGCTCACGTCACCGGGGAGCTGTTTTTT.

This chain joins TRBV12-5 and TRBJ2-1; 9 bases match TRBD2. With 6 bases clipped from V and 2 bases from J, the junction kept 11 bases outside the gene matches. The CDR3 is 17 residues long. Germline assignment: CDR1 LGHNT and CDR2 FRNRAP. In DNA, the CDR3 is TGTGCTAGTGGCACCCCCGGAGGCGGGAGGGCCTACAATGAGCAGTTCTTC. Protein product: CASGTPGGGRAYNEQFF.

The chain couples TRBV19 to TRBJ2-1; D not resolved. The ends were cut back, 6 bases at V and 3 bases at J, with 3 bases in the middle. The germline CDR1 and CDR2 sequences are LNHDA and SQIVND (reference sequence). The length of the CDR3 is 11 residues. The CDR3 loop is CASRDYNEQFF. DNA for the CDR3: TGTGCCAGTAGAGACTACAATGAGCAGTTCTTC.